Below, 26 T cell receptor beta chains from the same sample are listed, as sequenced in a study of T cells in Graves' hyperthyroidism and ophthalmopathy. RNA transcripts yielded amplified TCR beta CDR3 regions. The TCR CDR3 was amplified in a first-round RT-PCR using the HTBI primer set. TCRdb called the multiplex PCR reads again in MiXCR, with one record for every CDR3 protein. The data show about 640,000 distinct CDR3 sequences, approximately 15% seen once. Sequenced sample: blood. The origin of the receptors is a woman aged 45-60 years with Graves' ophthalmopathy.

This clonotype occurred many times. The CDR3 DNA sequence: TGTGCCAGCAGACCCCTAGCGGGAGGGCCTTACTCCTACGAGCAGTACTTC. The encoded protein is CASRPLAGGPYSYEQYF. V and J are TRBV6-2 or TRBV6-3 and TRBJ2-7; TRBD2 aligns across 12 bases. This CDR3 comprises 17 residues. CDR1 and CDR2 from the germline V gene are MNHEY and SVGEGT. V trimming: 6 bases; J trimming: 0 bases; junction bases outside the gene matches: 9.

This clonotype has at least ten counts. V gene TRBV20-1 combines with J gene TRBJ2-5; TRBD1 matches at 7 bases. CDR1 and CDR2 (germline): DFQATT, SNEGSKA (reference sequence). The CDR3 totals 14 residues. The V segment lost 3 bases and the J segment 3 bases; nucleotides outside the gene matches: 7. This CDR3 reads CSASPRDREETQYF. The CDR3 coding sequence is TGCAGTGCTAGCCCCCGTGACAGGGAAGAGACCCAGTACTTC.

The sample holds many counts of this clonotype. CDR3 residues: CSAEKRGTEAFF. CDR3 coding DNA: TGCAGTGCTGAAAAACGAGGAACTGAAGCTTTCTTT. This chain joins TRBV20-1 and TRBJ1-1; no reliable D call. Trimming removed 5 bases from V and 5 bases from J, with 12 bases in between. Germline V gene sequence: CDR1 DFQATT, CDR2 SNEGSKA (reference sequence). The CDR3 spans 12 residues.

This clonotype has a count of ten or more. V gene TRBV5-5 combines with J gene TRBJ2-3, with unresolved D. V dropped 0 bases and J dropped 6 bases, with 11 bases sitting between them. Germline CDR1 reads SGHKS; CDR2 reads YYEKEE (reference sequence). The CDR3 is made up of 14 amino acids. CDR3 protein: CASSLASRTDTQYF. The CDR3 DNA reads as TGTGCCAGCAGCTTGGCGTCACGGACGGATACGCAGTATTTT.

This clonotype was seen many times. The V call is TRBV7-9, the J call TRBJ1-5; tentative D call: TRBD1 (5 bases). The germline V gene has CDR1 SEHNR and CDR2 FQNEAQ (reference sequence). There are 16 residues in the CDR3. V lost 5 bases to trimming and J lost 0 bases, with 14 bases between them. The CDR3 loop is CASSPEGRYSNQPQHF. CDR3 sequence (DNA): TGTGCCAGCAGCCCCGAGGGGCGATATAGCAATCAGCCCCAGCATTTT.

This clonotype was detected only a few times. The chain recombines TRBV4-2 with TRBJ2-3; D ambiguous. Germline V lookup: CDR1 LGHNA, CDR2 YNFKEQ. V lost 1 base, J lost 0 bases, and 8 bases lay in between. The CDR3 sequence is 15 residues long. The CDR3 bases are TGTGCCAGCAGCCAAGTTTCTTCAAGCACAGATACGCAGTATTTT. It translates to CASSQVSSSTDTQYF.

The rearrangement links TRBV11-2 to TRBJ2-1, with 9 bases fitting TRBD2. The CDR3 consists of 15 residues. V lost 5 bases to trimming and J lost 6 bases; unmatched junction nucleotides: 8. In germline, CDR1 is SGHAT, CDR2 FQNNGV. DNA of the CDR3: TGTGCCAGCAGCCATCGGACTAGCGAGGCCAATGAGCAGTTCTTC. It encodes CASSHRTSEANEQFF. The whole variable domain, filled in from reference TRBV11-2 and TRBJ2-1, reads EAGVAQSPRYKIIEKRQSVAFWCNPISGHATLYWYQQILGQGPKLLIQFQNNGVVDDSQLPKDRFSAERLKGVDSTLKIQPAKLEDSAVYLCASSHRTSEANEQFFGPGTRLTVL.

Ten or more counts support this clonotype. This chain's CDR3 is CASSPGLAGRETQYF. The CDR3, as DNA: TGTGCCAGCAGCCCGGGACTAGCGGGAAGGGAGACCCAGTACTTC. This rearrangement joins TRBV7-8 to TRBJ2-5, with 13 nucleotides matching TRBD2. After removal of 5 bases from V and 5 bases from J, the junction contained 5 bases not matched to a gene. The CDR3 runs 15 residues. Germline V gives CDR1 SGHVS, CDR2 FQNEAQ.

This clonotype was found a few times. The rearrangement joins TRBV5-4 to TRBJ1-6; D gene uncertain. From germline, CDR1 is SGHNT and CDR2 YYREEE (reference sequence). The CDR3 is 10 amino acids. Trimming removed 7 bases at V and 10 bases at J, with 6 bases between. The CDR3 reads CASPRSPLHF. CDR3 sequence (DNA): TGTGCCAGCCCGAGGTCACCCCTCCACTTT.

Of note for this clonotype: The junction shows a germline mismatch at one end, possibly a read error. The chain employs TRBV19 and TRBJ2-5; a weak D match, TRBD1 (5 bases). CDR1 and CDR2 from the germline V gene are LNHDA and SQIVND (reference sequence). The CDR3 contains 14 residues. The CDR3 DNA sequence: TGTGCCAGTAGTGCCAGACAGACGCAAGGGACCCAGTACTTC. Translation gives CASSARQTQGTQYF. The variable domain in full, with the rest retrieved from reference TRBV19 and TRBJ2-5, is DGGITQSPKYLFRKEGQNVTLSCEQNLNHDAMYWYRQDPGQGLRLIYYSQIVNDFQKGDIAEGYSVSREKKESFPLTVTSAQKNPTAFYLCASSARQTQGTQYFGPGTRLLVL.

This clonotype has only a few counts. In DNA, the CDR3 is TGTGCCAGCAGACTACAGGGAACATCTGGAAACACCATATATTTT. Translated, it gives CASRLQGTSGNTIYF. V usage is TRBV28 and J usage is TRBJ1-3, with D maybe TRBD1 (6 bases). V lost 6 bases and J 1 base, leaving 13 bases between the germline ends. CDR1 and CDR2 from the germline V gene are MDHEN and SYDVKM. The CDR3 contains 15 residues.

This sequence joins TRBV7-2 and TRBJ2-1; no firm D call. V was shortened by 1 base and J by 0 bases, with 16 bases between the two germline ends. The CDR3 has 18 residues. CDR1 and CDR2 from the germline V gene are SGHTA and FQGNSA. CDR3 in amino acids: CASSLVVWTQSSYNEQFF. Written as DNA, the CDR3 is TGTGCCAGCAGCTTAGTAGTATGGACCCAGAGCTCCTACAATGAGCAGTTCTTC.

At least ten counts were recorded for this clonotype. The chain couples TRBV6-1 to TRBJ2-7; TRBD2 matches at 9 bases. The CDR3 loop spans 14 amino acids. Germline V gives CDR1 MNHNS, CDR2 SASEGT. Losses at the gene ends were 5 bases for V and 3 bases for J; bases not matched to a gene: 5. The DNA of the CDR3 is TGTGCCAGCAGTTATAATAGCGGGGGCTACGAGCAGTACTTC. It yields the protein CASSYNSGGYEQYF.

In regard to this clonotype: Being one base from a much bigger clone, this may be a read error. The chain couples TRBV15 to TRBJ1-2; TRBD1 is a possible D gene (6 bases). CDR3 size: 16 residues. Germline-derived CDR1 and CDR2 are LNHNV and YYDKDF (reference sequence). The CDR3 bases are TGTGTCACCAGCAGAGATGCATTGGGGGCTTCCTATGGCTACACCTTC. Translation gives CVTSRDALGASYGYTF. The whole variable domain, filled in from reference TRBV15 and TRBJ1-2, reads DAMVIQNPRYQVTQFGKPVTLSCSQTLNHNVMYWYQQKSSQAPKLLFHYYDKDFNNEADTPDNFQSRRPNTSFCFLDIRSPGLGDTAMYLCVTSRDALGASYGYTFGSGTRLTVV.

V usage is TRBV5-8 and J usage is TRBJ1-2, with D perhaps TRBD1 (6 bases). V gave up 3 bases and J gave up 7 bases, with 19 bases separating them. Per germline, CDR1 SGHTS and CDR2 YDEGEE. The CDR3 loop spans 15 amino acids. Here the CDR3 reads CASSYPGGAISGYTF. The CDR3 DNA follows: TGTGCCAGCAGCTACCCGGGGGGGGCGATAAGTGGCTACACCTTC.

This clonotype showed up just a few times. This chain connects TRBV29-1 to TRBJ1-1, with a weak D call TRBD1 (5 bases). The CDR3 loop spans 14 amino acids. V was clipped by 1 base and J by 2 bases, with 11 bases between them. Per the germline V gene, CDR1 is SQVTM and CDR2 is ANQGSEA. CDR3 in amino acids: CSVEVGGVNTEAFF. CDR3 coding DNA: TGCAGCGTTGAAGTCGGGGGTGTTAACACTGAAGCTTTCTTT.

This clonotype was seen at least ten times. The V and J genes are TRBV7-2 and TRBJ2-3; 7 bases agree with TRBD1. Germline CDR1 reads SGHTA; CDR2 reads FQGNSA. This CDR3 is built from 14 residues. V was clipped by 1 base and J by 4 bases; unmatched bases: 2. The CDR3 DNA reads TGTGCCAGCAGCTTAGGGGGGACAGCAGATACGCAGTATTTT. This sequence encodes CASSLGGTADTQYF.

This clonotype has at least ten counts. The J gene is TRBJ1-1, the V gene TRBV12-3 or TRBV12-4, with a possible D match to TRBD1 (6 bases). Trimming shortened V by 5 bases and J by 0 bases, and 16 bases separated the two germline ends. The CDR3 covers 16 residues. This CDR3 is CASSGTRGKLNTEAFF. Here the CDR3 DNA reads TGTGCCAGCAGTGGGACACGTGGCAAATTGAACACTGAAGCTTTCTTT.

Comment on this clonotype: A much bigger clone sits one base away, suggesting this may be a read error. The chain has TRBV7-2 and TRBJ2-3, with no clear D. Deletions cut 4 bases from V and 8 bases from J, with 16 bases between. The CDR3 sequence is 14 residues long. Per germline, CDR1 SGHTA and CDR2 FQGNSA. In DNA, the CDR3 is TGTGCCAGCAGCTCAGAAACCAAAAGGGCTACGCAGTATTTT. This encodes CASSSETKRATQYF.

This clonotype was detected a few times. The CDR3, as DNA: TGCAGTGGGATAGCGGCTGGCTCCTACAATGAGCAGTTCTTC. This translates into CSGIAAGSYNEQFF. This chain links TRBV20-1 with TRBJ2-1; possible D gene TRBD2, 6 bases. Germline V gene lookup returns CDR1 DFQATT and CDR2 SNEGSKA (reference sequence). The CDR3 loop spans 14 amino acids. With 7 bases removed from V and 0 bases from J, the gap between germline ends came to 13 bases.

This clonotype was recorded many times. This rearrangement joins TRBV11-2 to TRBJ2-7, with D possibly TRBD2 on 5 matching bases. This CDR3 comprises 17 residues. Trimming cost V 1 base and J 1 base, with 17 bases left between them. Germline CDR1 is SGHAT and CDR2 is FQNNGV. This CDR3 reads CASSLGRWVARSYEQYF. Here the CDR3 DNA reads TGTGCCAGCAGCTTAGGGCGTTGGGTAGCGCGGTCCTACGAGCAGTACTTC.

This clonotype was observed many times. V gene TRBV7-2 combines with J gene TRBJ2-1; unclear D gene. Germline V gene sequence: CDR1 SGHTA, CDR2 FQGNSA. With 4 bases removed from V and 3 bases from J, the gap between germline ends came to 13 bases. This CDR3 is built from 15 residues. The CDR3 coding sequence is TGTGCCAGCAGCTCTTCGCCTCGTATCTACAATGAGCAGTTCTTC. This translates into CASSSSPRIYNEQFF.

This clonotype was seen many times. The V gene is TRBV2, the J gene TRBJ1-1; the D gene is possibly TRBD1 (5 bases). Germline assignment: CDR1 SNHLY and CDR2 FYNNEI. V lost 0 bases and J lost 1, with 18 bases in between. The CDR3 spans 18 residues. CDR3 bases: TGTGCCAGCAGTGAAGCGCTCATCGTGAACAGGCGGAACACTGAAGCTTTCTTT. This gives the protein CASSEALIVNRRNTEAFF.

The CDR3 DNA is TGCAGCGTTGATTCGCTAGCGGGAGTAACAGATACGCAGTATTTT. Its protein product is CSVDSLAGVTDTQYF. The chain joins TRBV29-1 to TRBJ2-3; 10 nucleotides align to TRBD2. The CDR3 is made up of 15 amino acids. CDR1 is SQVTM and CDR2 is ANQGSEA in the germline V gene. The junction had 6 bases not matched to a gene; V was cut back by 3 bases and J by 3 bases.

This clonotype has just one count. A much larger clone sits a single nucleotide away, making a read error possible. The V and J genes are TRBV29-1 and TRBJ2-3; perhaps TRBD1 as D (5 bases). The CDR3 is 13 residues long. The germline V and J ends were trimmed by 4 bases and 4 bases, with 12 bases remaining between them. Germline V CDR1 and CDR2: SQVTM, ANQGSEA. In nucleotides, the CDR3 is TGCAGCGTTGCTCACAGGAACGCAGATACGCAGTATTTT. It codes for CSVAHRNADTQYF.

This clonotype was seen repeatedly, ten times or more. The genes are TRBV28 and TRBJ2-3, with D perhaps given as TRBD1 or TRBD2 (5 bases each). The CDR3 runs 17 residues. Trimming removed 5 bases at V and 1 base at J, with 19 bases between. The germline gives CDR1 MDHEN, CDR2 SYDVKM. The CDR3 sequence: CASSLLILGPGTDTQYF. In DNA, the CDR3 is TGTGCCAGCAGTCTTCTTATTCTGGGACCTGGCACAGATACGCAGTATTTT.